Listed below are T cell receptor beta chains from one sample, sequenced in a study of blood T cell repertoires in COVID-19. Profiling relied on immunoSEQ multiplex PCR, and the TCRdb table lists in-frame clones only, not all of them. The table records over 200,000 clones, roughly 89% of them present only once. Sequencing input: PBMCs or T cells enriched from blood (not recorded which). The receptors here all came from a man aged 40-50 years who had recovered from COVID-19. The CDR3 runs from the conserved cysteine through the conserved F or W. A D gene is named only where the DNA matches it firmly. Clone sizes are given selectively: once, few, many, or a class where the clone is expanded.

CDR3 length	J gene	D gene	clone size	V gene	CDR3 DNA	CDR3 protein
15	TRBJ1-3	.	.	TRBV14	TGTGCCAGCAAGAACAGCCTCAGCTCTGGAAACACCATATATTTT	CASKNSLSSGNTIYF
15	TRBJ2-2	.	.	TRBV5-4	TGTGCCAGCAGCCCGGGACTGGCGGGGACCGGGGAGCTGTTTTTT	CASSPGLAGTGELFF
13	TRBJ2-3	TRBD2	.	TRBV24-1	TGTGCCACAACTGGGACTAGCGGGATTGAGCAGTATTTT	CATTGTSGIEQYF
14	TRBJ1-2	TRBD1	.	TRBV29-1	TGCAGCGTTGATCAGGGGGCCTTTTCCCTTGGCTACACCTTC	CSVDQGAFSLGYTF
14	TRBJ1-1	TRBD1	.	TRBV9	TGTGCCAGCAGCGAACAGGGGCGAAACACTGAAGCTTTCTTT	CASSEQGRNTEAFF
14	TRBJ2-2	TRBD2	.	TRBV3-1/TRBV3-2	TGTGCCAGCTATAGCGGGGGGGCGGACGGGGAGCTGTTTTTT	CASYSGGADGELFF
16	TRBJ2-2	TRBD2	once	TRBV9	TGTGCCAGCAGCGTAGCGGGAGGGCAAGTAACCGGGGAGCTGTTTTTT	CASSVAGGQVTGELFF
11	TRBJ1-1	.	.	TRBV29-1	TGCAGCGTTGAAGATGGTGGCACGGCTTTCTTT	CSVEDGGTAFF
13	TRBJ1-2	.	.	TRBV5-1	TGCGCCAGCAGCTTGATTCCGGACTATGGCTACACCTTC	CASSLIPDYGYTF
15	TRBJ2-2	TRBD2	.	TRBV3-1/TRBV3-2	TGTGCCAGCAGCCAAGATAGCGGGAGCACCGGGGAGCTGTTTTTT	CASSQDSGSTGELFF